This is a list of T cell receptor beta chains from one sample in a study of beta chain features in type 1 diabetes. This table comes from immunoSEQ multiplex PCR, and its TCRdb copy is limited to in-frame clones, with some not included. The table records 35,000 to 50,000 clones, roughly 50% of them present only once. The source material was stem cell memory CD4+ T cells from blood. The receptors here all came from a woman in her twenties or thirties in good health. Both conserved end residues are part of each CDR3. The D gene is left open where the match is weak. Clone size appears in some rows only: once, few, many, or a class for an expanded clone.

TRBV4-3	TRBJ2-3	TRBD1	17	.	TGCGCCAGCAGCCAAGATGGGACAGGGGGGAGAACAGATACGCAGTATTTT	CASSQDGTGGRTDTQYF
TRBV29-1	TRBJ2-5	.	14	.	TGCAGCGTTTCCATAACAGGGTACCAAGAGACCCAGTACTTC	CSVSITGYQETQYF
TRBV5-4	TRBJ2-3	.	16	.	TGTGCCAGCAGCCCTGCGGGCAGGGGTTTGCGGGATACGCAGTATTTT	CASSPAGRGLRDTQYF
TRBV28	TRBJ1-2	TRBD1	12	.	TGTGCCAGCAGTTCACAGGGGAAGGGCTACACCTTC	CASSSQGKGYTF
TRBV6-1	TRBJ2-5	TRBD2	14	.	TGTGCCAGCAGAGAGTTAGCGGGAGTGGAGACCCAGTACTTC	CASRELAGVETQYF
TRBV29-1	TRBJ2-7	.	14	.	TGCAGCGTGACTGGTGCCTCTCAACTAGGGGAGCAGTACTTC	CSVTGASQLGEQYF
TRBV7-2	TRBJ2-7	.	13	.	TGTGCCAGCAGCTTAGGACACAGCTACGAGCAGTACTTC	CASSLGHSYEQYF
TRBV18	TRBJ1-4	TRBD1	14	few	TGTGCCAGCTCACCACCCGGGACAGCCGAAAAACTGTTTTTT	CASSPPGTAEKLFF
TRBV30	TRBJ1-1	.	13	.	TGTGCCTGGAGTATACAGGGTAACACTGAAGCTTTCTTT	CAWSIQGNTEAFF
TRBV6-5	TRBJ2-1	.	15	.	TGTGCCAGCGGGGGCGTGGCGGAAGCCTACAATGAGCAGTTCTTC	CASGGVAEAYNEQFF
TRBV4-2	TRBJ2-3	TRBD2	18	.	TGTGCCAGCAGCCAAGATTCGGGGGGAGGGCCCTTCGGAGATACGCAGTATTTT	CASSQDSGGGPFGDTQYF
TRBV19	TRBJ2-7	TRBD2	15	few	TGTGCCAGTAGTGCCGGACTAGCGGGAGCCGGCGAGCAGTACTTC	CASSAGLAGAGEQYF
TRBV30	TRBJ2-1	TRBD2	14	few	TGTGCCTGGAGCGCCTTCGGCGCGGGAGGACGCCGGTTCTTC	CAWSAFGAGGRRFF
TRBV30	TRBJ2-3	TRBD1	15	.	TGTGCCTGGAGCGCCGGGACAGGGTCCACAGATACGCAGTATTTT	CAWSAGTGSTDTQYF
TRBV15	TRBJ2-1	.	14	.	TGTGCCACCAGCAGAGCGTTAGCGTTAGATGAGCAGTTCTTC	CATSRALALDEQFF
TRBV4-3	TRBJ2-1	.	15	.	TGCGCCAGCAGCCAAGACAGGGCCACCTACAATGAGCAGTTCTTC	CASSQDRATYNEQFF
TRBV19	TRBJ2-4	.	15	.	TGTGCCAGTAGTTCAGAACAGAGAGCCAAAAACATTCAGTACTTC	CASSSEQRAKNIQYF
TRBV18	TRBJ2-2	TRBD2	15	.	TGTGCCAGCTCACCGCGGGAGCAGAACACCGGGGAGCTGTTTTTT	CASSPREQNTGELFF
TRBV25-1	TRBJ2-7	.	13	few	TGTGCCAGCAGTGAAGGGAGGTCTCCCAGGCAGTACTTC	CASSEGRSPRQYF
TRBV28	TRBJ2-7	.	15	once	TGTGCCAGCAGTTTCCCCCTTTTCAGTCTCGACGAGCAGTACTTC	CASSFPLFSLDEQYF
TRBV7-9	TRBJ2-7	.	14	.	TGTGCCAGCAGCTTAGTTGCAGGATCCTACGAGCAGTACTTC	CASSLVAGSYEQYF
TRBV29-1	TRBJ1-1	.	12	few	TGCAGCGGGAACCGGGAATACACTGAAGCTTTCTTT	CSGNREYTEAFF
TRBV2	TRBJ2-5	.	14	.	TGTGCCAGCAGGGGCGTCAGGGTAACAGAGACCCAGTACTTC	CASRGVRVTETQYF
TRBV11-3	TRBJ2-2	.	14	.	TGTGCCAGCAGTCCCCGGGGTAGCACCGGGGAGCTGTTTTTT	CASSPRGSTGELFF
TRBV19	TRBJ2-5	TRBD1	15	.	TGTGCCAGCGGTCAGACAGGGGTCGGGCTTGAGACCCAGTACTTC	CASGQTGVGLETQYF
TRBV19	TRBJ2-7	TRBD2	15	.	TGTGCCAGTAGTGATACCGGGACTAACCGCTACGAGCAGTACTTC	CASSDTGTNRYEQYF